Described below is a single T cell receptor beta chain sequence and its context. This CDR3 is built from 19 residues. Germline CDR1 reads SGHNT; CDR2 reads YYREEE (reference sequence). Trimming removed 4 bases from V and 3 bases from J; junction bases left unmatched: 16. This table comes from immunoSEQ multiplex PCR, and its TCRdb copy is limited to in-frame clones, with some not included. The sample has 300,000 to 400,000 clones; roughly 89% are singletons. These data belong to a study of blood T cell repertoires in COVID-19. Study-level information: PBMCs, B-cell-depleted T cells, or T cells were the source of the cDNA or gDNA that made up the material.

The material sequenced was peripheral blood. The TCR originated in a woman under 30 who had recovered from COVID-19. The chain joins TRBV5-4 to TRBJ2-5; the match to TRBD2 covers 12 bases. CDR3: CASSPGGFLGLAGEETQYF. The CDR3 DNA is TGTGCCAGCAGCCCTGGCGGCTTCTTGGGACTAGCGGGTGAAGAGACCCAGTACTTC.